The 21 T cell receptor beta chains presented below share a single source sample, sequenced in a study of T cell changes during pregnancy in multiple sclerosis. Assay: immunoSEQ multiplex PCR; the TCRdb copy retains only in-frame clones and omits some. The data show 45,000 to 60,000 clones, over 85% seen once. This sample comprised peripheral blood, obtained in the first trimester of pregnancy. The receptors were sampled from a female donor with multiple sclerosis, enrolled in a pregnancy study.

This clone was recorded only once. The rearrangement joins TRBV7-8 to TRBJ2-3, with a possible D match to TRBD2 (7 bases). Between the trimmed V and J ends, which lost 4 bases and 2 bases, there was a span of 16 bases. The CDR3 loop spans 16 amino acids. The germline V gene has CDR1 SGHVS and CDR2 FQNEAQ. CDR3 region: CASSSLRGGTTDTQYF. The CDR3, as DNA: TGTGCCAGCAGCTCCCTCAGGGGAGGGACCACAGATACGCAGTATTTT.

Written as DNA, the CDR3 is TGCGCCAGCAGTCAAACGATCGTACTCTATGGCTACACCTTC. Translation gives CASSQTIVLYGYTF. The chain is built from TRBV4-3 and TRBJ1-2; no firm D call. CDR1 LGHNA and CDR2 YSLEER come from the germline V gene. This CDR3 spans 14 amino acids. Trimming shortened V by 6 bases and J by 4 bases, and 15 bases separated the two germline ends.

This clone was picked up one time. This chain links TRBV6-4 with TRBJ1-1; TRBD1 aligns across 7 bases. CDR1 and CDR2 from the germline V gene are MRHNA and SNTAGT. V dropped 6 bases and J dropped 1; count of bases not matched to a gene: 2. This CDR3 spans 13 amino acids. The CDR3 nucleotides are TGTGCCAGCAGGGCAGGGGGGAACACTGAAGCTTTCTTT. Translated: CASRAGGNTEAFF.

The chain is built from TRBV30 and TRBJ1-2; D is ambiguous. Between the trimmed V and J ends, which lost 2 bases and 4 bases, there was a span of 14 bases. The CDR3 is made up of 14 amino acids. From germline, CDR1 is GTSNPN and CDR2 SVGIG (reference sequence). The CDR3 DNA is TGTGCCTGGAGTTTACAGATCTCTATCTATGGCTACACCTTC. Translated: CAWSLQISIYGYTF.

The chain couples TRBV30 to TRBJ2-1; TRBD2 matches at 7 bases. After removal of 0 bases from V and 7 bases from J, the junction contained 3 bases not matched to a gene. Germline V gene lookup returns CDR1 GTSNPN and CDR2 SVGIG (reference sequence). The CDR3 consists of 13 residues. The CDR3 sequence is CAWSVGGRNEQFF. The CDR3 nucleotides read TGTGCCTGGAGTGTGGGAGGGCGGAATGAGCAGTTCTTC.

J is TRBJ2-5 and V is TRBV2; D is ambiguous. Between the trimmed V and J ends, which lost 2 bases and 5 bases, there was a span of 9 bases. Germline CDR1 reads SNHLY; CDR2 reads FYNNEI. This CDR3 has 13 amino acids. The CDR3 coding sequence is TGTGCCAGCAGTGAATACAGTAGGGAGACCCAGTACTTC. The encoded protein is CASSEYSRETQYF. The variable domain in full, with the rest retrieved from reference TRBV2 and TRBJ2-5, is EPEVTQTPSHQVTQMGQEVILRCVPISNHLYFYWYRQILGQKVEFLVSFYNNEISEKSEIFDDQFSVERPDGSNFTLKIRSTKLEDSAMYFCASSEYSRETQYFGPGTRLLVL.

The chain uses TRBV18 and TRBJ1-6, with 7 bases lining up with TRBD1. The CDR3 has 16 amino acids. J was trimmed by 9 bases and V by 3 bases; bases with no gene match: 11. CDR1 is KGHSH, CDR2 LQKENI, per germline. CDR3 region: CASSPPGQPAPSPLHF. The CDR3 nucleotides are TGTGCCAGCTCACCCCCGGGACAGCCCGCACCTTCACCCCTCCACTTT.

The rearrangement uses TRBV6-5 and TRBJ1-5; D ambiguous. The germline gives CDR1 MNHEY, CDR2 SVGAGI. The ends were cut back, 0 bases at V and 1 base at J, with 7 bases in the middle. The CDR3 consists of 15 residues. In nucleotides, the CDR3 is TGTGCCAGCAGTTACTCGAAGCACAGCAATCAGCCCCAGCATTTT. Protein sequence: CASSYSKHSNQPQHF.

This clone was picked up one time. J is TRBJ2-7 and V is TRBV5-1; TRBD1 matches at 9 bases. Germline V gives CDR1 SGHRS, CDR2 YFSETQ. V trimming: 4 bases; J trimming: 5 bases; junction bases outside the gene matches: 7. CDR3 length equals 14 residues. The CDR3 here is CASSPRTGDDEQYF. DNA of the CDR3: TGCGCCAGCAGCCCGCGGACAGGGGACGACGAGCAGTACTTC.

The chain is built from TRBV7-9 and TRBJ2-3; TRBD2 aligns across 8 bases. The CDR3 covers 16 residues. Germline CDR1 is SEHNR and CDR2 is FQNEAQ (reference sequence). V dropped 3 bases and J dropped 2; count of bases not matched to a gene: 7. CDR3 residues: CASSLRAGAHTDTQYF. The CDR3 nucleotides are TGTGCCAGCAGCTTGAGAGCGGGGGCCCACACAGATACGCAGTATTTT.

The rearrangement joins TRBV9 to TRBJ1-5; TRBD1 aligns across 10 bases. The CDR3 runs to 15 residues. Germline V CDR1 and CDR2: SGDLS, YYNGEE. Unmatched junction bases numbered 5, after V lost 4 bases and J lost 4 bases. The CDR3 loop reads CASSFGTGENQPQHF. The CDR3 region has the DNA TGTGCCAGCAGCTTCGGGACAGGGGAGAATCAGCCCCAGCATTTT.

V is TRBV28 and J is TRBJ1-4; maybe TRBD1 (5 bases). Looked up from germline, CDR1 is MDHEN and CDR2 is SYDVKM. Trimming removed 3 bases from V and 11 bases from J, with 19 bases in between. CDR3 length: 15 residues. The CDR3 spells CASSFDGSGQIKLFF. The CDR3 DNA reads TGTGCCAGCAGTTTTGATGGGTCAGGGCAGATTAAACTGTTTTTT.

V usage is TRBV6-6 and J usage is TRBJ1-1; no clear D. The CDR3 has 16 amino acids. Germline V gene sequence: CDR1 MNHNY, CDR2 SVGAGI (reference sequence). V was trimmed by 1 base and J by 4 bases, leaving 16 bases between them. DNA for the CDR3: TGTGCCAGCAGTTACTTCCCCAGAGGACTCGGCACTGAAGCTTTCTTT. This sequence encodes CASSYFPRGLGTEAFF.

The chain combines TRBV19 with TRBJ1-5, with 9 nucleotides matching TRBD1. The germline V gene has CDR1 LNHDA and CDR2 SQIVND (reference sequence). With V trimmed by 5 bases and J by 8 bases, 10 bases remained unmatched. CDR3 length: 15 amino acids. CDR3 protein: CASSSTSTGGEPQHF. DNA of the CDR3: TGTGCCAGTAGTTCGACCTCGACAGGGGGAGAGCCCCAGCATTTT.

The rearrangement uses TRBV5-1 and TRBJ2-5; D is undetermined. The V gene's germline CDR1 is SGHRS and CDR2 YFSETQ. The CDR3 extends over 13 amino acids. Between the trimmed V and J ends, which lost 1 base and 2 bases, there was a span of 6 bases. CDR3 DNA sequence: TGCGCCAGCAGCTTGTTTCTACAAGAGACCCAGTACTTC. Translated: CASSLFLQETQYF.

The V gene is TRBV10-3, the J gene TRBJ1-3; D uncertain. The CDR3 extends over 14 amino acids. Deletions cut 5 bases from V and 0 bases from J, with 8 bases between. Germline lookup yields CDR1 ENHRY and CDR2 SYGVKD. The CDR3 nucleotides read TGTGCCATCAGTACAGTTAACTCTGGAAACACCATATATTTT. This gives the protein CAISTVNSGNTIYF.

This chain uses TRBV29-1 with TRBJ1-1; D possibly corresponds to TRBD1 (5 bases). This CDR3 contains 14 residues. Trimming took 6 bases from V and 1 from J, leaving 15 bases between them. CDR1 is SQVTM and CDR2 is ANQGSEA in the germline V gene. The CDR3 region is CSVDRGRQNTEAFF. The CDR3, as DNA: TGCAGCGTAGACCGGGGGAGACAGAACACTGAAGCTTTCTTT.

V usage is TRBV5-1 and J usage is TRBJ1-3; a weak D match, TRBD1 (5 bases). The germline gives CDR1 SGHRS, CDR2 YFSETQ. The CDR3 is 15 residues long. V lost 0 bases and J 2 bases, leaving 9 bases between the germline ends. CDR3 residues: CASSLGAGTGNTIYF. CDR3 in DNA: TGCGCCAGCAGCTTGGGGGCAGGGACTGGAAACACCATATATTTT.

V gene TRBV6-4 combines with J gene TRBJ1-6; 10 nucleotides align to TRBD1. This CDR3 has 16 residues. Germline CDR1 and CDR2: MRHNA and SNTAGT. V was clipped by 3 bases and J by 10 bases; unmatched bases: 9. For the CDR3, the DNA is TGTGCCAGCAGTGATCGGCCCGGGACAGGGGAGTCACCCCTCCACTTT. Its protein product is CASSDRPGTGESPLHF.

The V gene is TRBV28, the J gene TRBJ2-7; 15 nucleotides match TRBD2. CDR1 is MDHEN, CDR2 SYDVKM, per germline. The CDR3 length is 15 residues. J was trimmed by 3 bases and V by 4 bases; bases with no gene match: 1. DNA of the CDR3: TGTGCCAGCAGTTGGGGACTAGCGGGGGGCTACGAGCAGTACTTC. Translation: CASSWGLAGGYEQYF.

V is TRBV6-4 and J is TRBJ2-3; 8 bases align to TRBD1. V trimming: 8 bases; J trimming: 2 bases; junction bases outside the gene matches: 6. The CDR3 spans 14 residues. CDR1 MRHNA and CDR2 SNTAGT come from the germline V gene. The CDR3 sequence: CASGNRGDTDTQYF. DNA of the CDR3: TGTGCCAGCGGAAACAGGGGGGACACAGATACGCAGTATTTT.